Listed here are 21 T cell receptor beta chains from one sample, sequenced in a study of regulatory T cells in long-lasting Graves disease. Time point reported: persistent/refractory GD, antithyroid drugs over 5 years with positive TRAb. RNA isolated from PBMCs was used to make the TCR library. CDR3-region Arm-PCR and iRepertoire HTBI primers produced the TCR beta libraries. TCRdb called the multiplex PCR reads again in MiXCR, with one record for every CDR3 protein. The sample has 360,000 or so distinct CDR3 sequences, roughly 25% seen once; the top ten hold approximately 28%. The source was peripheral blood mononuclear cells (PBMCs), collected when the disease was refractory, from a patient treated with antithyroid drugs. The source of these receptors is a woman aged 40 to 49 with Graves disease.

In this sample, this clonotype turned up many times. The chain is built from TRBV12-3 or TRBV12-4 and TRBJ2-5; 7 positions match TRBD2. The CDR3 spans 14 residues. The junction had 6 bases not matched to a gene; V was cut back by 6 bases and J by 2 bases. In nucleotides, the CDR3 is TGTGCCAGCAGGCTAACTAGCGCTCAAGAGACCCAGTACTTC. It codes for CASRLTSAQETQYF.

This clonotype has a handful of counts. The V and J genes are TRBV30 and TRBJ2-7, with 7 bases aligning to TRBD1. The trim removed 3 bases at V and 1 base at J, leaving 0 bases unmatched. CDR1 and CDR2 from the germline V gene are GTSNPN and SVGIG (reference sequence). The CDR3 loop spans 12 amino acids. In nucleotides, the CDR3 is TGTGCCTGGAGGACAGGGTCCTACGAGCAGTACTTC. It codes for CAWRTGSYEQYF.

This clonotype was detected many times. The V call is TRBV20-1, the J call TRBJ2-4; TRBD2 matches 8 bases. The CDR3 is made up of 16 amino acids. V dropped 6 bases and J dropped 0; count of bases not matched to a gene: 10. Per the germline V gene, CDR1 is DFQATT and CDR2 is SNEGSKA (reference sequence). CDR3 coding DNA: TGCAGTGCCGGAGAGGCGGGGGGACTAGCCAAAAACATTCAGTACTTC. Its translation is CSAGEAGGLAKNIQYF.

This clonotype was seen once. The chain carries TRBV7-9 and TRBJ2-3; tentatively, D is TRBD2 (6 bases). V lost 1 base and J lost 3, with 11 bases in between. The V gene's germline CDR1 is SEHNR and CDR2 FQNEAQ (reference sequence). The CDR3 has 15 residues. The CDR3 loop reads CASSLGGVGTDTQYF. The CDR3, as DNA: TGTGCCAGCAGCTTAGGCGGGGTAGGGACAGATACGCAGTATTTT.

The chain combines TRBV10-2 with TRBJ1-5; TRBD1 matches 9 bases. This CDR3 is 15 amino acids long. V lost 8 bases and J lost 5; bases outside the gene matches: 10. Germline V CDR1 and CDR2: WSHSY, SAAADI. The CDR3 loop is CASSLTGQGYQPQHF. CDR3 in DNA: TGCGCCAGCTCTTTGACGGGACAGGGATATCAGCCCCAGCATTTT.

The chain carries TRBV11-3 and TRBJ2-7; TRBD2 agrees at 9 bases. The CDR3 length is 19 residues. Germline V gives CDR1 SGHNT, CDR2 YENEEA. The V and J ends lost 5 bases and 3 bases, in that order; junction bases with no gene match: 20. The CDR3 reads CASSQEPGGLAGFIYEQYF. As DNA, the CDR3 is TGTGCCAGCAGCCAAGAACCCGGAGGGCTAGCGGGATTTATCTACGAGCAGTACTTC.

This clonotype was picked up a small number of times. The rearrangement uses TRBV6-1 and TRBJ2-1, with TRBD2 matching 8 bases. V lost 5 bases and J lost 0; bases outside the gene matches: 15. This CDR3 has 19 residues. Germline CDR1 MNHNS, CDR2 SASEGT. This chain's CDR3 is CASSKYAAGDSGSYNEQFF. The CDR3, as DNA: TGTGCCAGCAGTAAGTACGCAGCGGGAGATTCGGGCTCCTACAATGAGCAGTTCTTC.

This clonotype was detected many times. The gene calls are TRBV11-2 and TRBJ1-4; D unresolved. Trimming removed 6 bases from V and 5 bases from J, with 13 bases in between. CDR3 size: 14 residues. CDR1 and CDR2 from the germline V gene are SGHAT and FQNNGV. CDR3 loop: CASSSQAQNEKLFF. The CDR3 bases are TGTGCCAGCAGTAGTCAGGCGCAAAATGAAAAACTGTTTTTT.

There are a few counts of this clonotype. The V gene is TRBV11-2, the J gene TRBJ1-3; D might be TRBD1 (6 bases). V dropped 3 bases and J dropped 3 bases, with 18 bases sitting between them. The CDR3 spans 17 residues. Germline CDR1 and CDR2: SGHAT and FQNNGV. The CDR3 nucleotides are TGTGCCAGCAGCTTGGGGACGCAGGGGCCCTTTGGAAACACCATATATTTT. This gives the protein CASSLGTQGPFGNTIYF.

The genes are TRBV20-1 and TRBJ2-7; 8 positions match TRBD2. Germline-derived CDR1 and CDR2 are DFQATT and SNEGSKA (reference sequence). This CDR3 comprises 15 residues. J gave up 1 base and V 3 bases, and 8 bases lay outside the gene matches. CDR3 DNA: TGCAGTGCTAGTCCGGGACTAGACTATTCCTACGAGCAGTACTTC. This gives the protein CSASPGLDYSYEQYF.

This clonotype showed up many times. DNA for the CDR3: TGTGCCAGCAGTTTAGGACCTCCCACCGGGGAGCTGTTTTTT. This sequence encodes CASSLGPPTGELFF. J is TRBJ2-2 and V is TRBV12-3 or TRBV12-4; no reliable D call. The CDR3 has 14 residues. V lost 1 base, J lost 4 bases, and 7 bases lay in between.

This clonotype was observed at least ten times. The J gene is TRBJ2-7, the V gene TRBV28, with 8 bases identical to TRBD2. V gave up 6 bases and J gave up 0 bases; unmatched junction bases: 1. The germline V gene has CDR1 MDHEN and CDR2 SYDVKM. The CDR3 is 13 amino acids. In DNA, the CDR3 is TGTGCCAGCAGCGGGACTAGCTCCTACGAGCAGTACTTC. Its protein is CASSGTSSYEQYF. Based on the CDR3 plus reference TRBV28 and TRBJ2-7, the full variable domain is DVKVTQSSRYLVKRTGEKVFLECVQDMDHENMFWYRQDPGLGLRLIYFSYDVKMKEKGDIPEGYSVSREKKERFSLILESASTNQTSMYLCASSGTSSYEQYFGPGTRLTVT.

This clonotype has at least ten counts. The J gene is TRBJ1-1, the V gene TRBV15; D gene unclear. Germline CDR1 reads LNHNV; CDR2 reads YYDKDF (reference sequence). Trimming shortened V by 0 bases and J by 1 base, and 6 bases separated the two germline ends. The CDR3 has 14 amino acids. The CDR3 spells CATSRDWSNTEAFF. As DNA, the CDR3 is TGTGCCACCAGCAGAGATTGGTCGAACACTGAAGCTTTCTTT.

This clonotype was observed at least ten times. V gene TRBV28 combines with J gene TRBJ1-1; a possible D gene is TRBD1 (5 bases). This CDR3 is 11 amino acids long. Germline V CDR1 and CDR2: MDHEN, SYDVKM. Trimming removed 8 bases from V and 10 bases from J, with 14 bases in between. This CDR3 reads CASAGGGRAFF. In DNA form, the CDR3 reads TGTGCCAGCGCCGGGGGGGGGAGAGCTTTCTTT. Combining the CDR3 with reference TRBV28 and TRBJ1-1 gives the whole variable domain DVKVTQSSRYLVKRTGEKVFLECVQDMDHENMFWYRQDPGLGLRLIYFSYDVKMKEKGDIPEGYSVSREKKERFSLILESASTNQTSMYLCASAGGGRAFFGQGTRLTVV.

This clonotype appeared a few times. The chain couples TRBV5-6 to TRBJ2-2; 7 bases agree with TRBD1. CDR1 SGHDT and CDR2 YYEEEE come from the germline V gene. The CDR3 is made up of 16 amino acids. V dropped 4 bases and J dropped 1; count of bases not matched to a gene: 7. Written as DNA, the CDR3 is TGTGCCAGCAGCCGGAAGGGGACAGAGAACACCGGGGAGCTGTTTTTT. Translation gives CASSRKGTENTGELFF. The variable domain in full, completed from reference TRBV5-6 and TRBJ2-2, reads DAGVTQSPTHLIKTRGQQVTLRCSPKSGHDTVSWYQQALGQGPQFIFQYYEEEERQRGNFPDRFSGHQFPNYSSELNVNALLLGDSALYLCASSRKGTENTGELFFGEGSRLTVL.

This clonotype was observed a handful of times. The chain uses TRBV4-1 and TRBJ1-5; TRBD1 aligns across 8 bases. V gave up 0 bases and J gave up 3 bases; unmatched junction bases: 7. Germline V gene data show CDR1 as MGHRA and CDR2 as YSYEKL. CDR3 length: 17 amino acids. CDR3 amino acids: CASSQEKGQVFNQPQHF. As DNA, the CDR3 is TGCGCCAGCAGCCAAGAAAAGGGACAGGTCTTCAATCAGCCCCAGCATTTT.

This clonotype came up many times. The chain uses TRBV6-5 and TRBJ2-5; D is uncertain. Germline V CDR1 and CDR2: MNHEY, SVGAGI. Trimming took off 2 bases at V and 1 base at J, with 14 bases between the two ends. This CDR3 contains 16 residues. CDR3 amino acids: CASSYDDSSIQETQYF. In DNA form, the CDR3 reads TGTGCCAGCAGTTACGATGATAGCAGTATCCAAGAGACCCAGTACTTC.

The chain is built from TRBV11-1 and TRBJ2-7, with D maybe TRBD1 (6 bases). The CDR3 covers 14 residues. Deletions cut 5 bases from V and 6 bases from J, with 17 bases between. CDR1 is SGHAT and CDR2 is FQDESV in the germline V gene (reference sequence). CDR3: CASSPRYRAGEQYF. The CDR3, as DNA: TGTGCCAGCAGCCCAAGATACAGGGCCGGCGAGCAGTACTTC.

This clonotype was seen many times. The chain links TRBV12-3 or TRBV12-4 to TRBJ1-4; 7 bases fit TRBD1. The CDR3 spans 16 residues. V lost 2 bases and J lost 0; bases outside the gene matches: 3. CDR3 sequence: CASSLQTGPTNEKLFF. CDR3 nucleotides: TGTGCCAGCAGTTTACAGACAGGGCCAACTAATGAAAAACTGTTTTTT.

This clonotype has only a few counts. The chain has TRBV30 and TRBJ1-1; 8 nucleotides match TRBD1. This CDR3 has 15 residues. The germline CDR1 and CDR2 sequences are GTSNPN and SVGIG (reference sequence). V lost 0 bases to trimming and J lost 1 base; unmatched junction nucleotides: 4. The CDR3 coding sequence is TGTGCCTGGAGTGTCAGGGACAGGCGGAACACTGAAGCTTTCTTT. This gives the protein CAWSVRDRRNTEAFF.

The genes are TRBV12-3 or TRBV12-4 and TRBJ2-1; TRBD2 matches at 10 bases. Trimming took 6 bases from V and 12 from J; bases not matched to a gene: 11. The CDR3 consists of 14 residues. Written as DNA, the CDR3 is TGTGCCAGCAGGGTGAAGCGGGAGGGCCTTGGGCAGTTCTTC. Its protein product is CASRVKREGLGQFF.